This T cell receptor beta chain was documented in a study of cytomegalovirus exposure and HLA in healthy donors. Turning to the study itself: A subsequent analysis reported that the 120 or so validation repertoires were produced on the same platform that had also been used for the 666 first-cohort repertoires. Study results and limitations: The study recorded over 150 TCR beta chains that were cytomegalovirus-associated. According to a later analysis, TCR clusters from the first cohort tended to co-occur in the roughly 110 validation repertoires.

The germline V gene has CDR1 SGHAT and CDR2 FQNNGV. V was cut by 0 bases and J by 9 bases, with 18 bases left in between. The CDR3 runs to 16 residues. Turning to this clone: Its antigen is not identified.

Clones were read by immunoSEQ multiplex PCR, and TCRdb kept only the in-frame ones, dropping some. The sample has 45,000 to 60,000 clones, over 90% seen once; the top ten hold 5.8%. The sequence was collected from a woman under 30 in good health and CMV-seronegative. The V and J genes are TRBV11-2 and TRBJ2-1, with D possibly TRBD1 on 6 matching bases. Input material: PBMCs. The chain's CDR3 is CASSLEGAVTRGEQFF. CDR3 in DNA: TGTGCCAGCAGCTTAGAAGGGGCAGTGACCAGGGGTGAGCAGTTCTTC. Combining the CDR3 with reference TRBV11-2 and TRBJ2-1 gives the whole variable domain EAGVAQSPRYKIIEKRQSVAFWCNPISGHATLYWYQQILGQGPKLLIQFQNNGVVDDSQLPKDRFSAERLKGVDSTLKIQPAKLEDSAVYLCASSLEGAVTRGEQFFGPGTRLTVL.